Shown below are 31 T cell receptor beta chains from a single sample sequenced in a study of CD8 T cells in Susac syndrome (dated by TCRdb to the late 2010s). The protocol used for the library was the immunoSEQ multiplex PCR assay. RNA was extracted using the RNeasy kit, and about 0.45 to 1 ug of the RNA was reverse transcribed with random hexamers. In TCRdb, the public reads were trimmed at Q25 with fastp and aligned with MiXCR, with productive beta chains retained. Duplicate CDR3 protein sequences are folded into a single record with the most common DNA and genes. The sample table lists 75,000 to 100,000 distinct CDR3 sequences, approximately 95% of them with a count of one. Of the sample, roughly 0.46% is held by the ten largest clones. The sequenced material came from CD8+ T cells from PBMCs. The receptor source for this set is a human donor with Susac syndrome.

V and J are TRBV27 and TRBJ2-3; no reliable D call. This CDR3 spans 13 amino acids. Germline-derived CDR1 and CDR2 are MNHEY and SMNVEV (reference sequence). Between the trimmed V and J ends, which lost 3 bases and 4 bases, there was a span of 8 bases. The CDR3 sequence: CASSLWESDTQYF. CDR3 bases: TGTGCCAGCAGTTTGTGGGAATCAGATACGCAGTATTTT.

V is TRBV9 and J is TRBJ2-3, with TRBD2 matching 11 bases. CDR3 length: 17 amino acids. V lost 0 bases to trimming and J lost 4 bases; unmatched junction nucleotides: 7. The V gene's germline CDR1 is SGDLS and CDR2 YYNGEE. The CDR3 here is CASSVVPLAGGADTQYF. The CDR3 bases are TGTGCCAGCAGCGTAGTCCCCTTAGCGGGAGGGGCAGATACGCAGTATTTT. The full variable domain, completed using reference TRBV9 and TRBJ2-3, is DSGVTQTPKHLITATGQRVTLRCSPRSGDLSVYWYQQSLDQGLQFLIQYYNGEERAKGNILERFSAQQFPDLHSELNLSSLELGDSALYFCASSVVPLAGGADTQYFGPGTRLTVL.

This clonotype was found once. The chain links TRBV18 to TRBJ2-3; 8 bases align to TRBD2. Losses at the gene ends were 0 bases for V and 4 bases for J; bases not matched to a gene: 6. This CDR3 contains 16 residues. Per the germline V gene, CDR1 is KGHSH and CDR2 is LQKENI. CDR3 nucleotide sequence: TGTGCCAGCTCACCACCAGGAGCGGGAGACCCAGATACGCAGTATTTT. It specifies CASSPPGAGDPDTQYF.

The CDR3 DNA reads TGCGCCAGCAGCCAGGCGCGGGACACCTATGGCTACACCTTC. This codes for CASSQARDTYGYTF. The J gene is TRBJ1-2, the V gene TRBV4-1; D is possibly TRBD1 (6 bases). CDR3 length equals 14 residues. The V gene lost 3 bases and the J gene lost 4 bases, with 12 bases spanning the gap. Germline values: CDR1 MGHRA, CDR2 YSYEKL.

This clonotype was seen once. This chain links TRBV9 with TRBJ2-7; the D gene could be TRBD1 or TRBD2 (5 bases each). Trimming took 2 bases from V and 4 from J, leaving 13 bases between them. The CDR3 spans 14 residues. Germline V gene sequence: CDR1 SGDLS, CDR2 YYNGEE. In DNA, the CDR3 is TGTGCCAGCAGCGTGGCCGGGACCTCATACGAGCAGTACTTC. It specifies CASSVAGTSYEQYF.

A single count supports this clonotype. The chain employs TRBV20-1 and TRBJ2-1, with unresolved D. The CDR3 is 13 amino acids. Trimming shortened V by 1 base and J by 6 bases, and 10 bases separated the two germline ends. Germline V lookup: CDR1 DFQATT, CDR2 SNEGSKA (reference sequence). CDR3 protein: CSARGGLINEQFF. The DNA of the CDR3 is TGCAGTGCTAGAGGTGGATTAATCAATGAGCAGTTCTTC.

This clonotype was counted once. V and J are TRBV2 and TRBJ1-2; D not resolved. The CDR3 runs 11 residues. Trimming removed 6 bases at V and 8 bases at J, with 10 bases between. Germline assignment: CDR1 SNHLY and CDR2 FYNNEI. The CDR3 DNA follows: TGTGCCAGCAGGGGATCGGGCGGCTACACCTTC. It translates to CASRGSGGYTF.

The chain combines TRBV4-1 with TRBJ2-2; D is perhaps TRBD1 (5 bases). V was clipped by 7 bases and J by 6 bases, with 21 bases between them. The CDR3 length is 16 residues. The germline CDR1 and CDR2 sequences are MGHRA and YSYEKL. Here the CDR3 DNA reads TGCGCCAGCACCCCGCGCAGGGTGGATATGGCCGGGGAGCTGTTTTTT. Translated, it gives CASTPRRVDMAGELFF.

The rearrangement joins TRBV20-1 to TRBJ2-7; 7 bases match TRBD1. J was trimmed by 2 bases and V by 6 bases; bases with no gene match: 16. Looked up from germline, CDR1 is DFQATT and CDR2 is SNEGSKA (reference sequence). The CDR3 totals 16 residues. The CDR3 spells CSAVAPGQVNPYEQYF. The CDR3 DNA sequence: TGCAGTGCCGTAGCGCCCGGACAGGTAAACCCCTACGAGCAGTACTTC.

This chain uses TRBV15 with TRBJ2-5; a weak D match, TRBD2 (6 bases). V lost 0 bases and J lost 1, with 6 bases in between. Germline V gene data show CDR1 as LNHNV and CDR2 as YYDKDF (reference sequence). The CDR3 is 14 residues long. The CDR3 nucleotides are TGTGCCACCAGCAGAGAAGCGGGCCAAGAGACCCAGTACTTC. Translated, it gives CATSREAGQETQYF. The whole variable domain, filled in from reference TRBV15 and TRBJ2-5, reads DAMVIQNPRYQVTQFGKPVTLSCSQTLNHNVMYWYQQKSSQAPKLLFHYYDKDFNNEADTPDNFQSRRPNTSFCFLDIRSPGLGDTAMYLCATSREAGQETQYFGPGTRLLVL.

The V gene is TRBV13, the J gene TRBJ1-5, with TRBD1 identical over 10 bases. From germline, CDR1 is PRHDT and CDR2 FYEKMQ (reference sequence). Trimming cost V 5 bases and J 6 bases; bases outside gene matches: 7. This CDR3 contains 15 residues. CDR3 loop: CASSQGQGEGQPQHF. For the CDR3, the DNA is TGTGCCAGCAGCCAAGGACAGGGGGAGGGTCAGCCCCAGCATTTT.

The chain combines TRBV6-1 with TRBJ2-1, with D perhaps matching TRBD2 (5 bases). Trimming removed 9 bases at V and 3 bases at J, with 18 bases between. Germline assignment: CDR1 MNHNS and CDR2 SASEGT. The CDR3 length is 15 residues. The CDR3 DNA follows: TGTGCCAGTGGGAGACTACCTGCTCTCTACAATGAGCAGTTCTTC. It specifies CASGRLPALYNEQFF.

The V call is TRBV25-1, the J call TRBJ2-5; 11 nucleotides line up with TRBD2. In germline, CDR1 is MGHDK, CDR2 SYGVNS. With 3 bases clipped from V and 4 bases from J, the junction kept 7 bases outside the gene matches. This CDR3 has 16 amino acids. CDR3 region: CASSDPLAGGRETQYF. In DNA form, the CDR3 reads TGTGCCAGCAGTGACCCTCTAGCGGGAGGACGAGAGACCCAGTACTTC.

This rearrangement joins TRBV9 to TRBJ1-4, with D possibly being TRBD1 (6 bases). The CDR3 sequence is 15 residues long. Trimming left V 4 bases short and J 5 bases short, with 15 bases between. Per the germline V gene, CDR1 is SGDLS and CDR2 is YYNGEE. The CDR3 sequence is CASSPIGGGNEKLFF. Here the CDR3 DNA reads TGTGCCAGCAGCCCCATAGGGGGTGGGAATGAAAAACTGTTTTTT.

This clonotype showed up just a few times. The J gene is TRBJ1-1, the V gene TRBV19, with TRBD1 identical over 7 bases. CDR3 length: 15 residues. J was trimmed by 0 bases and V by 5 bases; bases with no gene match: 6. The germline V gene encodes CDR1 LNHDA and CDR2 SQIVND (reference sequence). The CDR3 sequence is CASSLDRTLNTEAFF. CDR3 sequence (DNA): TGTGCCAGTAGTTTGGACAGGACTCTGAACACTGAAGCTTTCTTT.

For the CDR3, the DNA is TGCAGCGTTGTTCCCTCGAGCTCCTACGAGCAGTACTTC. As protein: CSVVPSSSYEQYF. This sequence joins TRBV29-1 and TRBJ2-7; D call uncertain. The germline V gene encodes CDR1 SQVTM and CDR2 ANQGSEA. This CDR3 is 13 amino acids long. Between the trimmed V and J ends, which lost 4 bases and 0 bases, there was a span of 10 bases.

This clonotype was observed a single time. V is TRBV19 and J is TRBJ1-5, with D possibly TRBD1 on 6 matching bases. This CDR3 region has 12 residues. V was cut by 7 bases and J by 4 bases, with 8 bases left in between. In germline, CDR1 is LNHDA, CDR2 SQIVND (reference sequence). The CDR3 is CASTTGNQPQHF. In nucleotides, the CDR3 is TGTGCCAGTACCACAGGGAATCAGCCCCAGCATTTT.

The chain couples TRBV20-1 to TRBJ2-1, with 8 bases aligning to TRBD1. The length of the CDR3 is 11 residues. Germline V CDR1 and CDR2: DFQATT, SNEGSKA (reference sequence). The CDR3 spells CSADRGDEQFF. The CDR3 DNA follows: TGCAGCGCCGACAGGGGAGATGAGCAGTTCTTC.

The sample holds a few counts of this clonotype. The chain combines TRBV19 with TRBJ2-7, with no clear D. CDR1 is LNHDA and CDR2 is SQIVND in the germline V gene (reference sequence). The ends were cut back, 5 bases at V and 3 bases at J, with 5 bases in the middle. The CDR3 has 11 residues. CDR3 sequence reads: CASSPGYEQYF. The CDR3, as DNA: TGTGCCAGTAGTCCCGGCTACGAGCAGTACTTC.

J is TRBJ2-1 and V is TRBV4-1, with D unclear. V lost 0 bases and J 10 bases, leaving 7 bases between the germline ends. Germline CDR1 reads MGHRA; CDR2 reads YSYEKL. The CDR3 covers 12 residues. CDR3 residues: CASSQDAGEQFF. DNA of the CDR3: TGCGCCAGCAGCCAAGATGCCGGGGAGCAGTTCTTC.

The chain employs TRBV9 and TRBJ1-2; 7 bases map to TRBD1. This CDR3 has 17 residues. The J segment lost 2 bases and the V segment lost 0 bases, leaving 10 bases of the junction unmatched. Germline V gene sequence: CDR1 SGDLS, CDR2 YYNGEE. This chain's CDR3 is CASSVDDWDSMNYGYTF. CDR3 sequence (DNA): TGTGCCAGCAGCGTAGACGACTGGGACAGCATGAACTATGGCTACACCTTC.

In this sample, this clonotype turned up once. V and J are TRBV4-1 and TRBJ1-4, with D hard to call. V gave up 0 bases and J gave up 4 bases, with 6 bases separating them. Germline V gives CDR1 MGHRA, CDR2 YSYEKL. The length of the CDR3 is 14 residues. The CDR3 nucleotides are TGCGCCAGCAGCCAAGAGGGCATTAATGAAAAACTGTTTTTT. This sequence encodes CASSQEGINEKLFF.

This sequence joins TRBV29-1 and TRBJ2-1; D unresolved. V lost 0 bases to trimming and J lost 5 bases, with 5 bases between them. This CDR3 is 12 amino acids long. Germline V gene sequence: CDR1 SQVTM, CDR2 ANQGSEA. CDR3 in DNA: TGCAGCGTTGAAGAGCCTAACAATGAGCAGTTCTTC. Amino acids: CSVEEPNNEQFF.

This clonotype was seen a single time. The rearrangement uses TRBV20-1 and TRBJ2-5, with 7 bases fitting TRBD2. The germline V gene has CDR1 DFQATT and CDR2 SNEGSKA (reference sequence). The CDR3 runs 21 residues. Germline trimming cut 5 bases from V and 2 bases from J; bases unmatched to any gene: 29. The CDR3 nucleotides are TGCAGTGCTGACTATGAACATCGCGGCGGGAGCCGGTTTCGTTGGCAAGAGACCCAGTACTTC. This translates into CSADYEHRGGSRFRWQETQYF.

With respect to this clonotype: At one boundary the junction diverges from the germline segment, which might be a read error. V and J are TRBV7-7 and TRBJ2-5, with D perhaps TRBD2 (5 bases). The CDR3 covers 15 residues. Germline-derived CDR1 and CDR2 are SSHAT and FNYEAQ (reference sequence). The CDR3 DNA is TGTGCTAGCAGCACGTCCATACTAGACCAAGAGACCCAGTACTTC. It translates to CASSTSILDQETQYF.

V is TRBV2 and J is TRBJ2-7; weak D call: TRBD1 (5 bases). There are 14 residues in the CDR3. V lost 3 bases to trimming and J lost 2 bases, with 11 bases between them. Germline V gene sequence: CDR1 SNHLY, CDR2 FYNNEI. The CDR3 nucleotides read TGTGCCAGCAGTGAGGGGCTAGGTCCCTACGAGCAGTACTTC. This gives the protein CASSEGLGPYEQYF.

The count of this clonotype is one. J is TRBJ2-7 and V is TRBV12-3 or TRBV12-4; D unclear. The CDR3 loop spans 13 amino acids. V lost 3 bases and J lost 2, with 8 bases in between. The CDR3 protein is CASSFVTTYEQYF. As DNA, the CDR3 is TGTGCCAGCAGTTTCGTAACAACCTACGAGCAGTACTTC.

This clonotype has only a few counts. The genes are TRBV29-1 and TRBJ2-1; TRBD1 might be the D (5 bases). This CDR3 has 13 residues. V was pared by 4 bases and J by 0 bases, with 7 bases between. The V gene's germline CDR1 is SQVTM and CDR2 ANQGSEA. DNA of the CDR3: TGCAGCGTTGCTCAGGGCTCCTACAATGAGCAGTTCTTC. It encodes CSVAQGSYNEQFF.

This sequence joins TRBV12-5 and TRBJ2-7, with D unresolved. The CDR3 spans 14 residues. In germline, CDR1 is LGHNT, CDR2 FRNRAP. V was trimmed by 2 bases and J by 4 bases, leaving 12 bases between them. DNA for the CDR3: TGTGCTAGTGGTTTGTTCGTCGGAGCATACGAGCAGTACTTC. It codes for CASGLFVGAYEQYF.

This chain uses TRBV19 with TRBJ1-2, with 9 bases matching TRBD1. With V trimmed by 3 bases and J by 4 bases, 6 bases remained unmatched. Germline CDR1 reads LNHDA; CDR2 reads SQIVND (reference sequence). The CDR3 is 15 residues long. The CDR3 DNA reads as TGTGCCAGTAGTATGTGGACAGGGGATACCTATGGCTACACCTTC. It translates to CASSMWTGDTYGYTF.

This clonotype was detected once. The chain has TRBV19 and TRBJ2-4, with 11 bases fitting TRBD1. Germline V gives CDR1 LNHDA, CDR2 SQIVND (reference sequence). V gave up 7 bases and J gave up 3 bases; unmatched junction bases: 5. CDR3 size: 15 residues. CDR3 nucleotide sequence: TGTGCCAGTACCGAGGACAGGGGGCACAAAAACATTCAGTACTTC. Translating it yields CASTEDRGHKNIQYF.